This record concerns one T cell receptor beta chain sequence. This entry comes from a study of shared clonotypes between healthy human individuals. CDR1 and CDR2 (germline): LNHDA, SQIVND (reference sequence). The CDR3 totals 15 residues. V was clipped by 6 bases and J by 6 bases, with 17 bases between them. TCRdb's table, derived via immunoSEQ multiplex PCR, lists solely in-frame clones and lacks some. The sample includes roughly 2.6 million clones, approximately 94% of them seen just once. Material: naive CD4+ T cells sorted from blood. Specified subset: CD45RA+ positively selected. This chain connects TRBV19 to TRBJ1-4; D remains ambiguous. The TCR comes from a man between 18 and 35 years old in good health. DNA for the CDR3: TGTGCCAGTAGCAATGACGGCCGAGGAGATGAAAAACTGTTTTTT. Translation gives CASSNDGRGDEKLFF.